This T cell receptor (beta chain) was recovered during a study of cytomegalovirus exposure and HLA in healthy donors (TCRdb year 2017). Looking at the study overall: In an earlier analysis of approximately 640 of the donors, around 290 Gb of sequence data and 100 million or so unique TCR beta sequences from about 179 million T cells were reported. Around 320 gigabases of sequencing data and tens of millions of unique TCR sequences were included in an early release covering 550 to 650 HLA-typed donors. Of the approximately 370 genotyped donors, 65% to 90% were placed in the genetic ancestry cluster associated with self-reported Caucasian donors. The study aimed to test whether cataloging public T cell receptors could reveal signatures of past pathogen exposure. The T cell repertoires of under 750 subjects were profiled by immunosequencing and related to cytomegalovirus serostatus. Along with the roughly 700-subject first cohort, a separate validation cohort of over 90 different subjects was used. High-throughput TCR immunosequencing, statistical association of individual TCRs with disease status, and machine learning were combined to predict cytomegalovirus infection status. To study patterns of TCR occurrence, a later analysis re-analyzed previously published TCR beta repertoires from under 750 donors and added high-resolution HLA genotyping. Rather than drawing on any new phenotypic data, the later analysis identified candidate immune exposures from TCR beta sequences and the way those sequences occurred across donors. To decide whether each TCR beta V gene segment behaved as functional or pseudogenic, an earlier analysis of nearly 600 of the donors relied on high-throughput TCR beta sequencing. Alongside the repertoire data, information on donor age, sex, ethnicity and CMV serostatus was compiled. A later genetic analysis used genome-wide SNP genotypes for about 55% of the 666 donors, treating that subset as a discovery cohort. All discovery cohort repertoires had been generated using a single sequencing platform. Class I and class II HLA loci were covered by the typing at four-digit resolution. The number of donors typed differed by locus, with 629-630 for A, B, C, DRB1 and DQB1, 522 for DQA1, over 600 for DPA1, and 400 to 490 for DPB1. A few DR-DQ haplotypes were handled as single units for association and clustering because linkage in the cohort was strong. Among roughly 400 genotyped donors of the cohort, an average of approximately 220,000 unique TCR beta nucleotide sequences was sequenced per donor, of which 15% to 20% were non-productive.

The cohort consisted of 600 to 700 healthy bone marrow donors. At the time of sampling, every cohort member was nominally healthy, though immune exposures that went unrecorded were likely present. The donor tested CMV seropositive, placing the donor among the 290 or so seropositive members of the cohort. A peripheral blood sample was provided by each donor, and peripheral blood mononuclear cells were used for TCR beta sequencing. Genomic DNA extraction from the blood cell samples was performed with the Qiagen DNeasy Blood Extraction Kit. A remark on this clone: Its recognized antigen is unknown. The sample holds no much larger clone one base away, and base qualities are not on file.

General study outcomes and caveats: In a later analysis, some 18,000 TCR beta sequences were associated with specific HLA alleles at a false discovery rate of 0.05. A further reported finding was that TCR beta sequences accurately predicted the HLA-A and HLA-B alleles for most subjects in the first cohort. Because HLA typing was unavailable for some donors at each locus, only the typed subset was used in association tests. CMV serostatus was the only immune exposure information available for the cohort. The sequencing pipeline was judged likely to have produced a cluster of highly shared sequence variants as a technical artifact. Only TCR beta chains were sequenced in this cohort, and the absence of alpha or paired-chain data limited detectable features. In a later analysis, most CMV-associated TCR beta chains were found to appear HLA-restricted, with HLA associations seemingly driven largely by CMV exposure. Correlated functional status among segregating V segments might reflect linkage disequilibrium, but an unknown experimental factor could not be ruled out. When HLA alleles, especially DR and DQ, strongly co-occurred, TCR associations were difficult to assign to individual alleles. Because counts were too low, 15 to 20 rarely observed V segments, including chromosome 9 orphons, were left out of the earlier analysis of some 640 of the donors. In a later genetic analysis, a missense DCLRE1C variant was associated with V-gene and J-gene trimming of TCR beta chains, and the association was replicated in an independent cohort. The study gave a list of about 170 TCR beta chains associated with cytomegalovirus. In a later analysis, several top co-occurrence clusters were reported to appear linked to parvovirus B19, influenza, CMV and Epstein-Barr virus. It was suggested by the authors that the approach could potentially be generalized to other disease states and immunological phenotypes. The classifier was reported to diagnose cytomegalovirus status with high specificity and sensitivity in both the original and validation cohorts. In a later analysis, HLA-associated TCR beta chains were found to be more clonally expanded and to have lower generation probabilities than equally common non-associated chains. Across donors, most TCR sequences were observed very rarely, whereas some public TCRs were present in many individuals. According to a later analysis, TCR association rates differed among HLA loci, with DRB1 alleles showing the most associated TCRs and HLA-C alleles showing the fewest. In an earlier analysis of 587 of the donors, most TCR beta V segments were observed in productive rearrangements about 90% or about 30% of the time, broadly matching IMGT annotations. Presence/absence analyses assumed roughly uniform sequencing depth across donors, an assumption that may not hold. In vitro tests confirmed that a few of the cytomegalovirus-associated TCR beta chains recognize cytomegalovirus antigens. The 87-base-pair reads could not distinguish some IMGT-functional V segments, including TRBV6-2 and TRBV6-3, so those segments were excluded. According to a later genetic analysis, donors in an Asian-associated ancestry cluster had fewer N-insertions in productive TCRs than the approximately 700-donor mean.

Reading the germline V gene (reference sequence) gives CDR1 GTSNPN and CDR2 SVGIG. V is clipped by 0 bases and J by 5 bases, and the sequence between their germline boundaries is 10 bases long. The CDR3 holds 13 amino acids from the cysteine to the phenylalanine. The sequence is cut down to CDR3 DNA, 39 bases in frame from base 1. The library was prepared using the immunoSEQ multiplex PCR assay. For the multiplex PCR, a mixture combining 60 forward primers for TCR Vbeta segments and 13 reverse primers for TCR Jbeta segments was used. The CDR3 region of rearranged TCR beta genes was amplified from genomic DNA by a multiplex PCR assay. The amplified TCR beta libraries were sequenced on the Illumina HiSeq System as 87-base-pair reads. Concerning the study's data processing: A later analysis counted approximately 74 million unique TCR beta chains across the approximately 700 repertoires, and 9.5 million to 11 million of these chains were shared by at least two donors. A nearest-neighbor algorithm error-corrected the raw reads and collapsed the reads into unique sequences, merging closely related sequences to remove PCR and sequencing errors. To assign V, D and J gene segments, CDR3 sequences were aligned to IMGT reference sequences. For a sequence to be retained, a match of at least six nucleotides to both a V gene segment and a J gene segment was required. A rearrangement counted as productive if the CDR3 had no stop codons and remained in frame with V and J, and every other rearrangement counted as non-productive. CDR3 was defined according to IMGT convention as the region running from the second conserved V-encoded cysteine to the conserved J-encoded phenylalanine. Sequences without an unambiguous match to a single V gene segment were excluded from the earlier analysis of about 600 of the donors. In an earlier analysis of roughly 500 of the donors, V segments were called functional above 56.7% productive rearrangements and were called segregating when the between-donor standard deviation exceeded 5%. A statistical classification framework was developed to diagnose cytomegalovirus status using the catalog of TCR beta chain sequences. A later analysis assigned V and J genes by comparing TCR nucleotide sequences with IMGT/GENE-DB human TR gene sequences. The TCRdist pipeline was used in a later analysis to assign CDR3 sequences and most-parsimonious VDJ recombination scenarios. A later analysis defined each TCR beta chain by its CDR3 amino acid sequence plus V-gene family, and excluded reads lacking a unique V-gene family. In a later analysis, 450 to 600 highly shared, low-generation-probability nucleotide sequences were removed to address suspected cross-contamination and a sequencing artifact. For each public chain, a later analysis derived a clonal expansion index from normalized ranks of inferred template counts within each repertoire. In a later analysis, generation probabilities were computed with a VDJ recombination model fitted to out-of-frame rearrangements, and the resulting probabilities were checked against IGoR. A later analysis scored TCR-TCR, TCR-HLA and TCR-CMV co-occurrence with hypergeometric tests, applying a repertoire-size bias correction to TCR pairs. To estimate false discovery rates, a later analysis permuted the HLA or CMV assignments 20 times. In a later analysis, co-occurring TCRs were grouped with DBSCAN, and TCRdist sequence similarity was added when clustering was performed within HLA-allele-positive subsets. Repertoires with fewer than 30,000 or more than 120,000 public chains, plus five repertoires with anomalous nucleotide sharing, were excluded from co-occurrence clustering. The clones in this table, taken by TCRdb from immuneACCESS, are in-frame only. Not every clone is retained; where verified, under half of the shortfall comes from an unresolved V gene, and the cause of the rest is unknown. V, J and clone size are taken as reported in that table, and D and trimming were inferred from the DNA itself. This sample gives about 170,000 clones in total; roughly 67% of them show up just once. 5.4% of the sample is in the top ten clones.

The source of this sequence is a woman between 18 and 30 years old in good health and CMV-seropositive. The V gene is TRBV30 and the J gene is TRBJ1-2; the D gene is possibly TRBD1, with 5 bases matching. Source material: PBMCs. The nucleotides are TGTGCCTGGAGTGTACAGGCAGAATATGGCTACACCTTC. Translated, this is CAWSVQAEYGYTF.